These 25 T cell receptor beta chains were sequenced from one sample in a study of post-analysis software for immune sequencing data. Study findings and constraints: In patients, about five TRBV segments were more frequent than in controls, with TRBV5-6, TRBV5-1 and TRBV20-1 among them.

No cognate antigen is known for these TCRs. Prepared libraries of TCR beta cDNA carried unique molecular identifiers. Via MiXCR, TCRdb re-called the PCR reads, giving one row per CDR3 protein. The table shows 350,000 to 500,000 distinct CDR3 sequences, with approximately 42% occurring only once. Specimen: blood. All receptors derive from a girl aged 2 to 9 with multiple sclerosis.

The chain links TRBV18 to TRBJ2-3, with TRBD1 identical over 10 bases. The CDR3 is 17 residues long. Germline CDR1 reads KGHSH; CDR2 reads LQKENI. J lost 2 bases, V lost 4 bases, and 9 bases had no gene match. The CDR3 reads CASSLIAGQGSTDTQYF. The CDR3, as DNA: TGTGCCAGCTCACTAATCGCGGGACAGGGGTCCACAGATACGCAGTATTTT.

The chain uses TRBV6-5 and TRBJ2-7, with 12 nucleotides matching TRBD1. With 3 bases clipped from V and 6 bases from J, the junction kept 12 bases outside the gene matches. The CDR3 sequence is 17 residues long. Germline-derived CDR1 and CDR2 are MNHEY and SVGAGI. The CDR3 sequence: CASSYLPPGTGGSEQYF. DNA for the CDR3: TGTGCCAGCAGTTATTTACCCCCCGGGACAGGGGGCTCCGAGCAGTACTTC.

This clonotype was found a few times. V gene TRBV4-1 combines with J gene TRBJ2-4; either TRBD1 or TRBD2 may supply D (5 bases each). The CDR3 totals 12 residues. Trimming shortened V by 1 base and J by 15 bases, and 13 bases separated the two germline ends. CDR1 and CDR2 from the germline V gene are MGHRA and YSYEKL. DNA for the CDR3: TGCGCCAGCAGCCAAGTTGGGGGTAGGAGGTACTTC. Protein sequence: CASSQVGGRRYF.

Only a few counts were recorded for this clonotype. This sequence joins TRBV7-9 and TRBJ1-1, with D perhaps matching TRBD1 (6 bases). V was trimmed by 6 bases and J by 10 bases, leaving 18 bases between them. This CDR3 has 13 residues. The germline V gene encodes CDR1 SEHNR and CDR2 FQNEAQ (reference sequence). This chain's CDR3 is CASRPFQQGRAFF. DNA of the CDR3: TGTGCCAGCAGGCCCTTTCAACAGGGAAGAGCTTTCTTT.

The chain uses TRBV28 and TRBJ2-4; maybe TRBD2 (6 bases). CDR3 length equals 17 residues. Between the trimmed V and J ends, which lost 3 bases and 3 bases, there was a span of 18 bases. Germline CDR1 reads MDHEN; CDR2 reads SYDVKM. CDR3 in amino acids: CASSLVVGGIGKNIQYF. The CDR3 bases are TGTGCCAGCAGTTTGGTTGTGGGCGGGATAGGCAAAAACATTCAGTACTTC.

The chain couples TRBV28 to TRBJ2-1; 8 nucleotides align to TRBD2. The germline V gene encodes CDR1 MDHEN and CDR2 SYDVKM. The CDR3 sequence is 14 residues long. The trim removed 6 bases at V and 5 bases at J, leaving 6 bases unmatched. In DNA, the CDR3 is TGTGCCAGCAGGTCTCCCGGGAGGGACAATGAGCAGTTCTTC. It encodes CASRSPGRDNEQFF.

This CDR3 reads CASSLYSRTDTQYF. The CDR3 nucleotides are TGTGCCAGCAGCTTATACAGCCGCACAGATACGCAGTATTTT. The rearrangement links TRBV7-3 to TRBJ2-3; D call uncertain. Germline assignment: CDR1 SGHTA and CDR2 FQGTGA. The CDR3 runs 14 residues. Between the trimmed V and J ends, which lost 2 bases and 1 base, there was a span of 7 bases.

This chain links TRBV29-1 with TRBJ1-2, with D unresolved. Germline CDR1 and CDR2: SQVTM and ANQGSEA. Trimming removed 5 bases at V and 6 bases at J, with 13 bases between. The CDR3 has 12 amino acids. CDR3 protein: CSVRGFVNGYTF. The CDR3 DNA sequence: TGCAGCGTTAGAGGGTTTGTTAATGGCTACACCTTC.

This clonotype has just a few counts. The chain recombines TRBV4-1 with TRBJ2-7; D gene ambiguous. Germline V gene sequence: CDR1 MGHRA, CDR2 YSYEKL. This CDR3 spans 14 amino acids. V gave up 1 base and J gave up 2 bases, with 9 bases separating them. The CDR3: CASSQVLQPYEQYF. The CDR3 DNA sequence: TGCGCCAGCAGCCAAGTCCTACAGCCCTACGAGCAGTACTTC.

The V call is TRBV20-1, the J call TRBJ1-5; tentative D call: TRBD1 (5 bases). Trimming stripped 1 base from V and 15 bases from J, with 16 bases between. Germline loops: CDR1 DFQATT, CDR2 SNEGSKA (reference sequence). This CDR3 spans 12 amino acids. The CDR3: CSARVEGGVRHF. The CDR3 DNA follows: TGCAGTGCTAGAGTCGAGGGAGGGGTGAGGCATTTT.

The CDR3 protein is CASSSSDRDEKLFF. As DNA, the CDR3 is TGTGCCAGCAGCTCCTCTGACAGGGATGAAAAACTGTTTTTT. The chain employs TRBV7-2 and TRBJ1-4, with TRBD1 identical over 7 bases. V trimming: 4 bases; J trimming: 6 bases; junction bases outside the gene matches: 5. CDR1 and CDR2 (germline): SGHTA, FQGNSA. The CDR3 covers 14 residues.

The chain combines TRBV2 with TRBJ2-1; no clear D. This CDR3 has 14 amino acids. Germline CDR1 is SNHLY and CDR2 is FYNNEI. The germline V and J ends were trimmed by 3 bases and 8 bases, with 14 bases remaining between them. Here the CDR3 DNA reads TGTGCCAGCAGTGATGATACAAATGTAGATGAGCAGTTCTTC. Amino acids: CASSDDTNVDEQFF. Full variable domain (rest looked up from reference TRBV2 and TRBJ2-1): EPEVTQTPSHQVTQMGQEVILRCVPISNHLYFYWYRQILGQKVEFLVSFYNNEISEKSEIFDDQFSVERPDGSNFTLKIRSTKLEDSAMYFCASSDDTNVDEQFFGPGTRLTVL.

The J gene is TRBJ2-1, the V gene TRBV12-3 or TRBV12-4, with 8 bases identical to TRBD2. J gave up 13 bases and V 3 bases, and 5 bases lay outside the gene matches. CDR3 length: 12 amino acids. In DNA form, the CDR3 reads TGTGCCAGCAGTTTTGGACTAGCCGCCCAGTTCTTC. Its protein is CASSFGLAAQFF.

Remarks on this clonotype: A read error may produce the germline difference seen at one junction end. This sequence joins TRBV27 and TRBJ2-7, with D perhaps TRBD1 or TRBD2 (5 bases each). This CDR3 is 13 amino acids long. Germline CDR1 and CDR2: MNHEY and SMNVEV (reference sequence). This CDR3 is CTSSFRGPYEQYF. For the CDR3, the DNA is TGTACCAGCAGTTTTCGGGGCCCCTACGAGCAGTACTTC.

This rearrangement joins TRBV5-6 to TRBJ2-3; no clear D. CDR3 size: 16 residues. In germline, CDR1 is SGHDT, CDR2 YYEEEE. The V gene lost 5 bases and the J gene lost 0 bases, with 16 bases spanning the gap. The CDR3 loop reads CASRDGPISSTDTQYF. CDR3 sequence (DNA): TGTGCCAGCAGGGACGGACCGATTTCTAGCACAGATACGCAGTATTTT.

This clonotype was detected only a few times. The chain combines TRBV4-2 with TRBJ2-1; TRBD1 matches at 8 bases. The CDR3 runs 16 residues. J was trimmed by 0 bases and V by 5 bases; bases with no gene match: 6. Germline loops: CDR1 LGHNA, CDR2 YNFKEQ. CDR3 in DNA: TGTGCCAGCAGCACTCTGACAGGGGCCTCCTACAATGAGCAGTTCTTC. It codes for CASSTLTGASYNEQFF.

V is TRBV7-3 and J is TRBJ2-2; D gene ambiguous. Germline V gene lookup returns CDR1 SGHTA and CDR2 FQGTGA. The CDR3 loop spans 15 amino acids. V shed 5 bases and J shed 6 bases, with 16 bases lying between them. Here the CDR3 reads CASSPGQLGAGELFF. CDR3 DNA: TGTGCCAGCAGCCCGGGCCAACTGGGTGCCGGGGAGCTGTTTTTT.

In the case of this clonotype: A much larger clone lies a single base off, so this may be a read error. The chain links TRBV11-2 to TRBJ2-1; D call uncertain. The germline gives CDR1 SGHAT, CDR2 FQNNGV. The CDR3 runs 11 residues. V was clipped by 8 bases and J by 4 bases, with 6 bases between them. In DNA form, the CDR3 reads TGTGCCAGCGGCCTTTACAATGAGCAGTTCTTC. Its protein is CASGLYNEQFF.

This clonotype was found once. V and J are TRBV28 and TRBJ2-5; no definite D call. The CDR3 is 11 amino acids. V was cut by 8 bases and J by 5 bases, with 9 bases left in between. Germline CDR1 reads MDHEN; CDR2 reads SYDVKM. The CDR3 DNA reads TGTGCCAGCGGAGCGTCGGAGACCCAGTACTTC. Amino acid sequence: CASGASETQYF.

V is TRBV27 and J is TRBJ2-3; 8 bases match TRBD2. CDR1 and CDR2 from the germline V gene are MNHEY and SMNVEV (reference sequence). CDR3 size: 17 residues. With V trimmed by 6 bases and J by 5 bases, 16 bases remained unmatched. The CDR3 is CASSRSASGRGRDTQYF. In nucleotides, the CDR3 is TGTGCCAGCAGCCGGAGTGCGAGCGGGAGAGGGCGAGATACGCAGTATTTT.

This clonotype was picked up a small number of times. The rearrangement joins TRBV6-5 to TRBJ2-3; D uncertain. The CDR3 spans 14 residues. Deletions cut 3 bases from V and 5 bases from J, with 12 bases between. Germline V lookup: CDR1 MNHEY, CDR2 SVGAGI. DNA for the CDR3: TGTGCCAGCAGTTATCTTTCGACGGGAGATACGCAGTATTTT. Translated, it gives CASSYLSTGDTQYF.

Here the CDR3 reads CASSALPRTGLTTHGYTF. The CDR3 region has the DNA TGTGCCAGCAGCGCCCTTCCCAGGACAGGCCTCACAACTCATGGCTACACCTTC. The gene calls are TRBV13 and TRBJ1-2, with TRBD1 identical over 7 bases. The CDR3 runs 18 residues. With V trimmed by 5 bases and J by 6 bases, 21 bases remained unmatched. Germline V gene sequence: CDR1 PRHDT, CDR2 FYEKMQ (reference sequence). Based on the CDR3 plus reference TRBV13 and TRBJ1-2, the full variable domain is AAGVIQSPRHLIKEKRETATLKCYPIPRHDTVYWYQQGPGQDPQFLISFYEKMQSDKGSIPDRFSAQQFSDYHSELNMSSLELGDSALYFCASSALPRTGLTTHGYTFGSGTRLTVV.

V and J are TRBV7-3 and TRBJ1-2; 8 bases fit TRBD1. The germline V gene encodes CDR1 SGHTA and CDR2 FQGTGA. This CDR3 is 13 amino acids long. The V segment lost 3 bases and the J segment 6 bases; nucleotides outside the gene matches: 3. CDR3: CASSFSDRDGYTF. The DNA of the CDR3 is TGTGCCAGCAGCTTCTCGGACAGGGATGGCTACACCTTC.

This clonotype was recorded a few times. The genes are TRBV12-3 or TRBV12-4 and TRBJ2-5; 9 bases agree with TRBD1. V was pared by 7 bases and J by 4 bases, with 10 bases of the junction left unmatched. The CDR3 is made up of 15 amino acids. CDR3 residues: CASKLGQGYGETQYF. The CDR3 DNA follows: TGTGCCAGCAAACTGGGACAGGGATATGGAGAGACCCAGTACTTC.

This clonotype was observed a handful of times. J is TRBJ1-4 and V is TRBV28; TRBD1 is a possible D gene (6 bases). Per germline, CDR1 MDHEN and CDR2 SYDVKM. Trimming cost V 2 bases and J 0 bases, with 10 bases left between them. There are 16 residues in the CDR3. The CDR3 here is CASSLRQVATNEKLFF. In DNA, the CDR3 is TGTGCCAGCAGTTTACGACAGGTTGCAACTAATGAAAAACTGTTTTTT.